The entry below describes one TCR beta chain. Trimming removed 6 bases from V and 6 bases from J; junction bases left unmatched: 8. The CDR3 sequence is 14 residues long. Germline V gene data show CDR1 as SNHLY and CDR2 as FYNNEI. These data originate in a study of T cell responses to AZD1222 COVID-19 vaccine. The protocol was immunoSEQ multiplex PCR, while the TCRdb copy is restricted to in-frame clones and leaves out a portion. The sample has 150,000 to 200,000 clones, less than 95% seen once; the top ten hold about 5.9%. The receptor's source is an adult who received the AZD1222 COVID-19 vaccine. The specimen comprised peripheral blood, sampled 28 days after the second AZD1222 dose. The gene calls are TRBV2 and TRBJ2-1, with 7 bases fitting TRBD1. The CDR3 sequence: CASSRNSGGNEQFF. CDR3 DNA: TGTGCCAGCAGCCGCAATTCAGGGGGCAATGAGCAGTTCTTC.